These T cell receptor beta chains were read from a single sample in a study of monozygotic twins with inflammatory bowel disease. For each CDR3 protein, TCRdb gives one entry from its re-call of the 5' RACE reads, without DNA. The sample data list approximately 400,000 distinct CDR3 sequences. The sample comprised blood. All receptors come from a human donor with ulcerative colitis or Crohn's disease, or a healthy co-twin of an affected twin (not recorded which). Both conserved end residues are part of each CDR3.

J: TRBJ1-1
V: TRBV18
CDR3: CASSLVPGQGFKNTEAFF

J: TRBJ2-2
V: TRBV5-1
CDR3: CASSPSPAIAGGLNTGELFF

J: TRBJ2-1
V: TRBV29-1
CDR3: CSVGRQGEQFF

J: TRBJ2-1
V: TRBV20-1
CDR3: CSALGLAGYNEQFF

J: TRBJ1-2
V: TRBV20-1
CDR3: CSAATGNYGYTF

J: TRBJ2-1
V: TRBV11-2
CDR3: CASSPSEGYSYNEQFF

J: TRBJ1-1
V: TRBV12-3/TRBV12-4
CDR3: CASSLAGGSPNSEAFF

J: TRBJ2-1
V: TRBV4-1
CDR3: CASSPRGGRRTYNEQFF

J: TRBJ2-1
V: TRBV24-1
CDR3: CATLGAGVHNEQFF

J: TRBJ2-2
V: TRBV6-5
CDR3: CASSYLALAGSNTGELFF

J: TRBJ2-1
V: TRBV7-9
CDR3: CASSNQNQGVNEQFF

J: TRBJ1-2
V: TRBV20-1
CDR3: CSARNLGYGYTF

J: TRBJ2-7
V: TRBV7-6
CDR3: CASSAGDGPYEQYF

J: TRBJ2-2
V: TRBV6-1
CDR3: CASRPGGSSGELFF

J: TRBJ2-3
V: TRBV5-1
CDR3: CASSLEGLAGGTDTQYF

J: TRBJ2-6
V: TRBV29-1
CDR3: CSVGQALAGANVLTF

J: TRBJ1-3
V: TRBV30
CDR3: CAWTRGRGNTIYF

J: TRBJ2-7
V: TRBV28
CDR3: CASSLGGTGHFSYEQYF

J: TRBJ2-1
V: TRBV14
CDR3: CASSHTGASGHNEQFF

J: TRBJ2-1
V: TRBV12-3/TRBV12-4
CDR3: CASSPGTGENEQFF

J: TRBJ2-4
V: TRBV20-1
CDR3: CSARSETAKNIQYF

J: TRBJ1-2
V: TRBV3-1
CDR3: CASSQENRAVGYTF

J: TRBJ2-1
V: TRBV20-1
CDR3: CSASPTGVRNEQFF

J: TRBJ2-3
V: TRBV6-5
CDR3: CASSYPREGGLLADTQYF

J: TRBJ2-7
V: TRBV6-5
CDR3: CASRVQGGREQYF

J: TRBJ1-1
V: TRBV3-1
CDR3: CASSQDIGGDTEAFF

J: TRBJ1-1
V: TRBV10-1
CDR3: CASSDQGTEAFF

J: TRBJ2-3
V: TRBV5-1
CDR3: CASSLGAQLRHTDTQYF

J: TRBJ1-2
V: TRBV11-1
CDR3: CASSSFGGGGYTF

J: TRBJ2-3
V: TRBV2
CDR3: CATNPGEASTDTQYF

J: TRBJ1-3
V: TRBV12-3/TRBV12-4
CDR3: CASSFSGDYSGNTIYF

J: TRBJ2-2
V: TRBV5-1
CDR3: CASSLLAGKDTGELFF

J: TRBJ2-1
V: TRBV7-6
CDR3: CASSLWRGAPDNEQFF

J: TRBJ2-1
V: TRBV2
CDR3: CASRQGAGGEQFF